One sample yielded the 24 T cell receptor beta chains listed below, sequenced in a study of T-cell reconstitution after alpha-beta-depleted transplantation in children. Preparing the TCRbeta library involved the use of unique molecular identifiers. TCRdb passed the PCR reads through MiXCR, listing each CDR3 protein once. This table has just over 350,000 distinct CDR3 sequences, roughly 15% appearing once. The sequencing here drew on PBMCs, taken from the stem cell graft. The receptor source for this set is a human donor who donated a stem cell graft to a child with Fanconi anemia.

The CDR3 coding sequence is TGTGCCAGCAGTCTCCCGGACAGGGAAGGCTACACCTTC. Protein: CASSLPDREGYTF. The rearrangement links TRBV6-1 to TRBJ1-2; 8 bases fit TRBD1. The J segment lost 8 bases and the V segment lost 5 bases, leaving 7 bases of the junction unmatched. This CDR3 contains 13 residues. CDR1 is MNHNS, CDR2 SASEGT, per germline.

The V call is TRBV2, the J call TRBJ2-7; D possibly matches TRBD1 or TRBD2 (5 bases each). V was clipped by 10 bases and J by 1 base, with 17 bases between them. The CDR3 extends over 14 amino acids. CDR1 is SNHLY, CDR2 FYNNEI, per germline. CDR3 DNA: TGTGCCATCCTGGCGAGGGGAAAATCCTACGAGCAGTACTTC. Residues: CAILARGKSYEQYF.

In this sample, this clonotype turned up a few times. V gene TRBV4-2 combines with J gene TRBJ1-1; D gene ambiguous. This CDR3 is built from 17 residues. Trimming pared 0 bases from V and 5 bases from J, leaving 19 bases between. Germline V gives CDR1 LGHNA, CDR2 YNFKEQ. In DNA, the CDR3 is TGTGCCAGCAGCCAAGAGAGACGGATAGGTTACTCAACTGAAGCTTTCTTT. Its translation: CASSQERRIGYSTEAFF.

Written as DNA, the CDR3 is TGTGCCAGCAGCCCAGGGGAGTCACGAAACACCATATATTTT. This sequence encodes CASSPGESRNTIYF. The genes are TRBV7-2 and TRBJ1-3, with TRBD1 as a possible D gene (6 bases). Per the germline V gene, CDR1 is SGHTA and CDR2 is FQGNSA. This CDR3 region has 14 residues. The V and J ends lost 5 bases and 5 bases respectively, with 13 bases between them.

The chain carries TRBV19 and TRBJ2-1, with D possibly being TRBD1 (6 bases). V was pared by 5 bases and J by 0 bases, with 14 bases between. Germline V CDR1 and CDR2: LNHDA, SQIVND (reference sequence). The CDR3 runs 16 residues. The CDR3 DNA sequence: TGTGCCAGTAGTCGCGGACAGCCTAGCTCCTACAATGAGCAGTTCTTC. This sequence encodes CASSRGQPSSYNEQFF.

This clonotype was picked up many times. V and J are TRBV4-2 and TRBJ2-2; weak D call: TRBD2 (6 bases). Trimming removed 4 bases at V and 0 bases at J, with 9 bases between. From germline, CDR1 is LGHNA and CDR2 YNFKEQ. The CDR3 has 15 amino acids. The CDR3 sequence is CASSPWDSNTGELFF. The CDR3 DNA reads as TGTGCCAGCAGCCCCTGGGACTCGAACACCGGGGAGCTGTTTTTT.

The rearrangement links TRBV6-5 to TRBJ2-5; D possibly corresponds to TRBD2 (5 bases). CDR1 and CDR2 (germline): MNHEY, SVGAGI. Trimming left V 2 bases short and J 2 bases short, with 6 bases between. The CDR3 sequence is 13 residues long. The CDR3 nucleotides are TGTGCCAGCAGTTACGGACTTCAAGAGACCCAGTACTTC. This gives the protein CASSYGLQETQYF.

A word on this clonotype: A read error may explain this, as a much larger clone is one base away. The CDR3 loop reads CASTTTSCEQYF. CDR3 sequence (DNA): TGTGCCAGCACCACGACTAGTTGTGAGCAGTACTTC. The chain carries TRBV28 and TRBJ2-7; D may be TRBD2 (6 bases). The CDR3 contains 12 residues. Germline values: CDR1 MDHEN, CDR2 SYDVKM. V was cut by 7 bases and J by 7 bases, with 14 bases left in between.

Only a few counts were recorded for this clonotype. The CDR3 is CAWGQGLYNEQFF. The CDR3, as DNA: TGTGCCTGGGGACAGGGTTTGTACAATGAGCAGTTCTTC. This rearrangement joins TRBV30 to TRBJ2-1; 8 nucleotides match TRBD1. The CDR3 has 13 residues. Germline V lookup: CDR1 GTSNPN, CDR2 SVGIG (reference sequence). After removal of 5 bases from V and 4 bases from J, the junction contained 4 bases not matched to a gene.

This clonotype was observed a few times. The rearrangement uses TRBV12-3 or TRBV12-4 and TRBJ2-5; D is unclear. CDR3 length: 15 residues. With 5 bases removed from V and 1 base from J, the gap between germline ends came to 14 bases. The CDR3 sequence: CASSHRQRIQETQYF. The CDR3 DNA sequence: TGTGCCAGCAGTCACCGGCAACGTATCCAAGAGACCCAGTACTTC.

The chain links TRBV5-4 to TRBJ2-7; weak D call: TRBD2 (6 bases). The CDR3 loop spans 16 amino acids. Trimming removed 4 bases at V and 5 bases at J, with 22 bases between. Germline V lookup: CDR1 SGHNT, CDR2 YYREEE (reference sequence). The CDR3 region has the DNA TGTGCCAGCAGCGTGACCCCCCTAGCGCTAGTCAACGAGCAGTACTTC. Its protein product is CASSVTPLALVNEQYF.

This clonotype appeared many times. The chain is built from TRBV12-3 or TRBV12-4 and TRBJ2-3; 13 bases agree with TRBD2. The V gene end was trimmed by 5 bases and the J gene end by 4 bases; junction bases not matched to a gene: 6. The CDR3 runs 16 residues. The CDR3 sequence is CASSRRTSGGSDTQYF. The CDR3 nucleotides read TGTGCCAGCAGTCGCCGGACTAGCGGGGGTTCAGATACGCAGTATTTT.

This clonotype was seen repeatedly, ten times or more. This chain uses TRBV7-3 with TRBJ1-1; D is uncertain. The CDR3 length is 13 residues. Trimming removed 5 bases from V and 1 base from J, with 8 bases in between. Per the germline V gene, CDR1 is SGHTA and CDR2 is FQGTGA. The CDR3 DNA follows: TGTGCCAGCAGCCAGGACCCGAACACTGAAGCTTTCTTT. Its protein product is CASSQDPNTEAFF.

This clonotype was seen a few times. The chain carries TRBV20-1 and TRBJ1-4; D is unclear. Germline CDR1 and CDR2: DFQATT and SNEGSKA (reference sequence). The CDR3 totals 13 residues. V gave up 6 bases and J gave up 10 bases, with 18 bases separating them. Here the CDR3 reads CSAPAHDGGKLFF. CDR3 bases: TGCAGTGCCCCGGCCCATGATGGAGGAAAACTGTTTTTT.

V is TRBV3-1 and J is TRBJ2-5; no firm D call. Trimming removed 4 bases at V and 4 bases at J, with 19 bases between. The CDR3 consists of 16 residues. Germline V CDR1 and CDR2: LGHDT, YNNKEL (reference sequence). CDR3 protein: CASSLGQPSLGETQYF. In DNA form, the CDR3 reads TGTGCCAGCAGCCTAGGGCAACCGAGCCTAGGAGAGACCCAGTACTTC.

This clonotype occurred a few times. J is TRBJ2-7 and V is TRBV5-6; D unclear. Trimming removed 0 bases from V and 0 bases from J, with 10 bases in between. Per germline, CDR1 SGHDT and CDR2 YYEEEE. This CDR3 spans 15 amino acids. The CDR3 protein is CASSLGAGSSYEQYV. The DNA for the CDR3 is TGTGCCAGCAGCTTGGGGGCAGGCAGCTCCTACGAGCAGTACGTC.

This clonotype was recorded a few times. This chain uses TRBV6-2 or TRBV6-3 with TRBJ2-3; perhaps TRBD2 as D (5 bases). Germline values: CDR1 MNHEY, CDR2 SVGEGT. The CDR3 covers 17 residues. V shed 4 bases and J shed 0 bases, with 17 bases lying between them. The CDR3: CASSLLQLGLSTDTQYF. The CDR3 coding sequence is TGTGCCAGCAGTTTATTACAATTAGGACTTAGCACAGATACGCAGTATTTT.

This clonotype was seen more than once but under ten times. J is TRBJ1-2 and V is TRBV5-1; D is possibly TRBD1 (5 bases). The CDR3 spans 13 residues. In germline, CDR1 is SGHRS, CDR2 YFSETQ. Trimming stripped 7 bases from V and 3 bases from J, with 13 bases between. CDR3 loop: CASAGGSHYGYTF. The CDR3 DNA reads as TGCGCCAGCGCCGGGGGGAGCCACTATGGCTACACCTTC.

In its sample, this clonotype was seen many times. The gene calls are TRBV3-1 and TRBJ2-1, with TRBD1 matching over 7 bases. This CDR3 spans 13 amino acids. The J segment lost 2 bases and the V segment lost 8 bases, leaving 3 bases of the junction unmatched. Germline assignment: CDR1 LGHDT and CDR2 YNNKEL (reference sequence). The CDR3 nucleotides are TGTGCCAGCCGACAGGGACCCTACAATGAGCAGTTCTTC. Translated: CASRQGPYNEQFF.

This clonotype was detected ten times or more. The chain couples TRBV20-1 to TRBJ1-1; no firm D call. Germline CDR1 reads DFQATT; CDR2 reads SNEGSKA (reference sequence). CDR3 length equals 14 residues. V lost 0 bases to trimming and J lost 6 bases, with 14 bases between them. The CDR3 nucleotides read TGCAGTGCTAGAGATGGTCGTGGTAGAGCTGAAGCTTTCTTT. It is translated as CSARDGRGRAEAFF.

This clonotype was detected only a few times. The CDR3 DNA reads as TGTGCCAGCAGTTTACTACTCGGGACTAGCTCCTACAATGAGCAGTTCTTC. The encoded protein is CASSLLLGTSSYNEQFF. This chain uses TRBV28 with TRBJ2-1, with 8 bases that match TRBD2. Germline-derived CDR1 and CDR2 are MDHEN and SYDVKM. V gave up 2 bases and J gave up 0 bases; unmatched junction bases: 6. This CDR3 has 17 residues.

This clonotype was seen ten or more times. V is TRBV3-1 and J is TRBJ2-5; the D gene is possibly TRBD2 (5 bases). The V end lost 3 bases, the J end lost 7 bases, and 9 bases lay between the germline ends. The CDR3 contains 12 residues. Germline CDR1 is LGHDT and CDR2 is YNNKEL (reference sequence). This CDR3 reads CASSHARGTQYF. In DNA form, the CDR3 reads TGTGCCAGCAGCCATGCCCGGGGGACCCAGTACTTC.

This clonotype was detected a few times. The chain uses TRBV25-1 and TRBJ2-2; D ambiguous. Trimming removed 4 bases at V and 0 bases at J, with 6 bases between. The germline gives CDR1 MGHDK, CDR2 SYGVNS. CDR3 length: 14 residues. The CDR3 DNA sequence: TGTGCCAGCAGTGCCCATTCGAACACCGGGGAGCTGTTTTTT. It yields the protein CASSAHSNTGELFF.

CDR3 bases: TGTGCCTGGAGTCCGGGACAGGGGCAAGATACGCAGTATTTT. It specifies CAWSPGQGQDTQYF. The chain employs TRBV30 and TRBJ2-3; 10 nucleotides match TRBD1. The CDR3 is 14 amino acids. Germline CDR1 and CDR2: GTSNPN and SVGIG (reference sequence). V shed 2 bases and J 5 bases; nucleotides not matched to a gene: 4.